This is a list of T cell receptor beta chains from one sample in a study of blood T cell repertoires in COVID-19. Clones were read by immunoSEQ multiplex PCR, and TCRdb kept only the in-frame ones, dropping some. The table has roughly 250,000 clones, 90% seen once; the top ten hold 0.85% to 0.9%. The sample comprised PBMCs or T cells enriched from blood (not recorded which). These receptors all stem from a man aged 50 or older who had been exposed to COVID-19. Each CDR3 is given with its conserved first and last residue. The order of the fields is CDR3 protein, CDR3 DNA, V gene, D gene, J gene. A D gene is named only where the DNA matches it firmly.

cdr3_aa: CASSSGGRNFGNTIYF; cdr3_nt: TGCGCCAGCAGCTCGGGGGGAAGGAACTTTGGAAACACCATATATTTT; v_call: TRBV5-1; d_call: .; j_call: TRBJ1-3
cdr3_aa: CASSNRGDSFTGELFF; cdr3_nt: TGTGCCAGCAGCAACCGAGGAGACAGCTTCACCGGGGAGCTGTTTTTT; v_call: TRBV7-3; d_call: .; j_call: TRBJ2-2
cdr3_aa: CAINGQSYGYTF; cdr3_nt: TGTGCCATCAATGGACAGAGCTATGGCTACACCTTC; v_call: TRBV10-3; d_call: .; j_call: TRBJ1-2
cdr3_aa: CASSVVGRSGELFF; cdr3_nt: TGTGCCAGCAGCGTAGTGGGGCGCTCCGGGGAGCTGTTTTTT; v_call: TRBV9; d_call: .; j_call: TRBJ2-2
cdr3_aa: CASSSQRQGVQTEAFF; cdr3_nt: TGTGCCAGCAGTTCTCAACGCCAGGGCGTGCAAACTGAAGCTTTCTTT; v_call: TRBV27; d_call: .; j_call: TRBJ1-1
cdr3_aa: CASSLNQGSNQPQHF; cdr3_nt: TGTGCCAGCAGTCTAAACCAGGGTAGCAATCAGCCCCAGCATTTT; v_call: TRBV2; d_call: .; j_call: TRBJ1-5
cdr3_aa: CASTALIEVAGELFF; cdr3_nt: TGTGCCAGCACCGCCCTGATAGAGGTTGCCGGGGAGCTGTTTTTT; v_call: TRBV7-9; d_call: .; j_call: TRBJ2-2
cdr3_aa: CASSATGQGYYNEQFF; cdr3_nt: TGTGCCAGCAGCGCCACGGGACAGGGGTACTACAATGAGCAGTTCTTC; v_call: TRBV7-2; d_call: TRBD1; j_call: TRBJ2-1
cdr3_aa: CASSQEGTQLFF; cdr3_nt: TGTGCCAGCAGCCAAGAGGGGACTCAACTGTTTTTT; v_call: TRBV3-1/TRBV3-2; d_call: .; j_call: TRBJ1-4
cdr3_aa: CASSLDGAYGYTF; cdr3_nt: TGTGCCAGCAGCTTAGATGGAGCCTATGGCTACACCTTC; v_call: TRBV7-2; d_call: .; j_call: TRBJ1-2
cdr3_aa: CASSTDRGEGKLFF; cdr3_nt: TGTGCCAGCTCAACCGACAGGGGAGAGGGAAAACTGTTTTTT; v_call: TRBV18; d_call: TRBD1; j_call: TRBJ1-4
cdr3_aa: CASSGQGSGRNTEAFF; cdr3_nt: TGTGCCAGCAGCGGACAGGGTTCAGGGAGAAACACTGAAGCTTTCTTT; v_call: TRBV9; d_call: TRBD1; j_call: TRBJ1-1
cdr3_aa: CASSRTGLFLGSPLHF; cdr3_nt: TGTGCCAGCAGCCGAACAGGGCTGTTCTTAGGTTCACCCCTCCACTTT; v_call: TRBV27; d_call: .; j_call: TRBJ1-6
cdr3_aa: CASSLRTTTDTQYF; cdr3_nt: TGTGCCAGCAGCTTAAGGACTACCACAGATACGCAGTATTTT; v_call: TRBV7-9; d_call: .; j_call: TRBJ2-3
cdr3_aa: CASSAHRGNEKLFF; cdr3_nt: TGTGCCAGCAGCGCCCACAGGGGTAATGAAAAACTGTTTTTT; v_call: TRBV2; d_call: TRBD1; j_call: TRBJ1-4
cdr3_aa: CASTQTGGYNEQFF; cdr3_nt: TGTGCCAGCACCCAGACAGGGGGCTACAATGAGCAGTTCTTC; v_call: TRBV27; d_call: TRBD1; j_call: TRBJ2-1
cdr3_aa: CATSRDYGGADTQYF; cdr3_nt: TGTGCCACCAGCAGAGATTACGGGGGTGCAGATACGCAGTATTTT; v_call: TRBV15; d_call: .; j_call: TRBJ2-3
cdr3_aa: CASSLDFGYFGKNIQYF; cdr3_nt: TGTGCCAGCAGCTTAGACTTCGGGTATTTCGGCAAAAACATTCAGTACTTC; v_call: TRBV7-2; d_call: .; j_call: TRBJ2-4